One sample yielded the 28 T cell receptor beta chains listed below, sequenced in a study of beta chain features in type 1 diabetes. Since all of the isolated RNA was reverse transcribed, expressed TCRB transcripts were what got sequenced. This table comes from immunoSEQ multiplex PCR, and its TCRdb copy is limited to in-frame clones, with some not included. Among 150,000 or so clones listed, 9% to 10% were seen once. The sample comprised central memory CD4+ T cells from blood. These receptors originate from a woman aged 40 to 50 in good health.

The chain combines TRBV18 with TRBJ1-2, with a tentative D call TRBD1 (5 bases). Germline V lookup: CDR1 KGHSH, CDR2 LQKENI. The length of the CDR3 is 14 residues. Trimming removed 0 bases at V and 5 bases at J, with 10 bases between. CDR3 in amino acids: CASSPPTGGYGYTF. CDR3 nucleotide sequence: TGTGCCAGCTCACCACCGACGGGGGGGTATGGCTACACCTTC.

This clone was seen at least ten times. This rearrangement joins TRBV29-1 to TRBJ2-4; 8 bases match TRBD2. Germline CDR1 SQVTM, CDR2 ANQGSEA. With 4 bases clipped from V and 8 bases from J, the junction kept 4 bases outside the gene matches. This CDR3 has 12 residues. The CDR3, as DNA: TGCAGCGTTGTCCCGGGAGGGGACATTCAGTACTTC. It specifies CSVVPGGDIQYF. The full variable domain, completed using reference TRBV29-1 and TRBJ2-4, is SAVISQKPSRDICQRGTSLTIQCQVDSQVTMMFWYRQQPGQSLTLIATANQGSEATYESGFVIDKFPISRPNLTFSTLTVSNMSPEDSSIYLCSVVPGGDIQYFGAGTRLSVL.

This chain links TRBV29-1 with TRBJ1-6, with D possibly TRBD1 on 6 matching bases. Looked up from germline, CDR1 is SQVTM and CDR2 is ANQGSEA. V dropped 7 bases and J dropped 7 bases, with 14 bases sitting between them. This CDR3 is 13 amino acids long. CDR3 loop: CSAATGPNSPLHF. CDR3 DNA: TGCAGCGCCGCTACAGGGCCGAATTCACCCCTCCACTTT.

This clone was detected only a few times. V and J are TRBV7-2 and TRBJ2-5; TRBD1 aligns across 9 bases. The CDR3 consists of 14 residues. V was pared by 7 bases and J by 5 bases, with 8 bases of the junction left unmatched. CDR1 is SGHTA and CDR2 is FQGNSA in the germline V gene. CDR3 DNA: TGTGCCAGCACCGTCGGGACAGGGTGGGAGACCCAGTACTTC. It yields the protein CASTVGTGWETQYF. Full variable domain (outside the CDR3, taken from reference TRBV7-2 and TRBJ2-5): GAGVSQSPSNKVTEKGKDVELRCDPISGHTALYWYRQSLGQGLEFLIYFQGNSAPDKSGLPSDRFSAERTGGSVSTLTIQRTQQEDSAVYLCASTVGTGWETQYFGPGTRLLVL.

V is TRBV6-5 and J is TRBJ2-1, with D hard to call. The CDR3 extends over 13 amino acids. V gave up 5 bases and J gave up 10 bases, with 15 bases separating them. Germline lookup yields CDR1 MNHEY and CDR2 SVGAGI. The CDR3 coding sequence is TGTGCCAGCAGTGCACATCAGGAAGGAGAGCAGTTCTTC. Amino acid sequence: CASSAHQEGEQFF.

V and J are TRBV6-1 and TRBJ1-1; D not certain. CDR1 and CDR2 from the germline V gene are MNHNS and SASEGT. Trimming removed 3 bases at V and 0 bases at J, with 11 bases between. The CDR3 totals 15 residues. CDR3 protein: CASSEHYSMNTEAFF. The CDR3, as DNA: TGTGCCAGCAGTGAGCATTACAGCATGAACACTGAAGCTTTCTTT.

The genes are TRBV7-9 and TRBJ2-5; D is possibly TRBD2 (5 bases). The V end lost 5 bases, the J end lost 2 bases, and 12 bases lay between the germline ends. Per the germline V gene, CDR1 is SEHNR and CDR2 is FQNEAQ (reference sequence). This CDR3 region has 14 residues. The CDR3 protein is CASSPLRGQETQYF. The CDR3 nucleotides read TGTGCCAGCAGCCCCCTAAGAGGGCAAGAGACCCAGTACTTC.

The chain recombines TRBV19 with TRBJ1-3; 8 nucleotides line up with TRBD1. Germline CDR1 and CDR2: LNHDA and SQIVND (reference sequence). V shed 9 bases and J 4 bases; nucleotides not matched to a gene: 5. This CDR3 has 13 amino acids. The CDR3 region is CASKGTGGNTIYF. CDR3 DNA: TGTGCCAGCAAAGGGACAGGCGGAAACACCATATATTTT.

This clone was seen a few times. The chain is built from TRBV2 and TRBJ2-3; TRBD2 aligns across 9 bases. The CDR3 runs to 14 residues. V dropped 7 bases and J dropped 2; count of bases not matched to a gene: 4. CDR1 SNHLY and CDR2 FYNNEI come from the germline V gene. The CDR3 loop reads CASIRGGDTDTQYF. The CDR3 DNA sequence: TGTGCCAGCATACGCGGGGGGGACACAGATACGCAGTATTTT. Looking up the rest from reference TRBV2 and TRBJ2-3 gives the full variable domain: EPEVTQTPSHQVTQMGQEVILRCVPISNHLYFYWYRQILGQKVEFLVSFYNNEISEKSEIFDDQFSVERPDGSNFTLKIRSTKLEDSAMYFCASIRGGDTDTQYFGPGTRLTVL.

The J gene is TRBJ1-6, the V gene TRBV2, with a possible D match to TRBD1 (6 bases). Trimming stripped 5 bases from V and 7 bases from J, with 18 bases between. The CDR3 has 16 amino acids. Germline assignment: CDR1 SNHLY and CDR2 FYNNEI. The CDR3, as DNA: TGTGCCAGCAGTTACCTCCTACAGGGCATCAATTCACCCCTCCACTTT. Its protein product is CASSYLLQGINSPLHF.

The CDR3 is CASSPGQRGYEQYF. In DNA form, the CDR3 reads TGTGCCAGCAGCCCGGGGCAGCGGGGTTACGAGCAGTACTTC. The chain joins TRBV7-2 to TRBJ2-7; 7 bases match TRBD2. Germline V gene sequence: CDR1 SGHTA, CDR2 FQGNSA. CDR3 size: 14 residues. Trimming cost V 5 bases and J 4 bases; bases outside gene matches: 8.

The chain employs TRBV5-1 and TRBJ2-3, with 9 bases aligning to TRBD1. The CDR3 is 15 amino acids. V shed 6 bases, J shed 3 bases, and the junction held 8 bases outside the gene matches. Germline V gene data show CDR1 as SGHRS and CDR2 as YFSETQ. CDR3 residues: CASTGGQGITDTQYF. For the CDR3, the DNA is TGCGCCAGCACTGGGGGACAGGGTATTACAGATACGCAGTATTTT.

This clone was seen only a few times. The CDR3 nucleotides are TGTGCCAGTAGAATGGACAGAAGCTCCTACAATGAGCAGTTCTTC. Translating it yields CASRMDRSSYNEQFF. V gene TRBV19 combines with J gene TRBJ2-1, with a possible D match to TRBD1 (6 bases). The CDR3 contains 15 residues. Germline CDR1 reads LNHDA; CDR2 reads SQIVND (reference sequence). V dropped 6 bases and J dropped 0 bases, with 12 bases sitting between them.

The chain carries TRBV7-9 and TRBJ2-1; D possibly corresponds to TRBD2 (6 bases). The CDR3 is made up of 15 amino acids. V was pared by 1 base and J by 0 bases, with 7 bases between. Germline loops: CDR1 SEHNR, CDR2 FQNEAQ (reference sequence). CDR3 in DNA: TGTGCCAGCAGCTTAGACGGGGGCTCCTACAATGAGCAGTTCTTC. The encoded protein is CASSLDGGSYNEQFF. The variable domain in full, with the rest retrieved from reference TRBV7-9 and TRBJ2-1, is DTGVSQNPRHKITKRGQNVTFRCDPISEHNRLYWYRQTLGQGPEFLTYFQNEAQLEKSRLLSDRFSAERPKGSFSTLEIQRTEQGDSAMYLCASSLDGGSYNEQFFGPGTRLTVL.

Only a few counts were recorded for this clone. CDR3 nucleotide sequence: TGTGCCAGCAGTCCCGGGACAGCGAGCTCCTACAATGAGCAGTTCTTC. Protein: CASSPGTASSYNEQFF. This chain uses TRBV27 with TRBJ2-1; 7 bases align to TRBD1. V lost 5 bases, J lost 0 bases, and 7 bases stayed unmatched. The germline V gene has CDR1 MNHEY and CDR2 SMNVEV (reference sequence). The CDR3 extends over 16 amino acids.

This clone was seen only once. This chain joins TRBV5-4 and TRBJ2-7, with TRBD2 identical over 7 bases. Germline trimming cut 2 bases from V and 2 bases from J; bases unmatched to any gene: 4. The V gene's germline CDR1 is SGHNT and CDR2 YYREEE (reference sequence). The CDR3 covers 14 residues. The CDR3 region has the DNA TGTGCCAGCAGCTTTGGGGAGGGCCCCTACGAGCAGTACTTC. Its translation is CASSFGEGPYEQYF.

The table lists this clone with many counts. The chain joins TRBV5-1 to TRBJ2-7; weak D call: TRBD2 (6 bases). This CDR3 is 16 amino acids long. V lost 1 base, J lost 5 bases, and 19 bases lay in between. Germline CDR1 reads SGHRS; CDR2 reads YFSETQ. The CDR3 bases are TGCGCCAGCAGCTTGCCAGGGACTTCGAAGGGGAACGAGCAGTACTTC. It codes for CASSLPGTSKGNEQYF. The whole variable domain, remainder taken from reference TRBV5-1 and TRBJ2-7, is KAGVTQTPRYLIKTRGQQVTLSCSPISGHRSVSWYQQTPGQGLQFLFEYFSETQRNKGNFPGRFSGRQFSNSRSEMNVSTLELGDSALYLCASSLPGTSKGNEQYFGPGTRLTVT.

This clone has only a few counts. This CDR3 reads CAISELAGVSYEQYF. The CDR3 DNA sequence: TGTGCCATCAGTGAACTAGCGGGGGTTTCCTACGAGCAGTACTTC. The chain employs TRBV10-3 and TRBJ2-7, with 11 nucleotides matching TRBD2. This CDR3 comprises 15 residues. J was trimmed by 1 base and V by 3 bases; bases with no gene match: 2. Looked up from germline, CDR1 is ENHRY and CDR2 is SYGVKD.

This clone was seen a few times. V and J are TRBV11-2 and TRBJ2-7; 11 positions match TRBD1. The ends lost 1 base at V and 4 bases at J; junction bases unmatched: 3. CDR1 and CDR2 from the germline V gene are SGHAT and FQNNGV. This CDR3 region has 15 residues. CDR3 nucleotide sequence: TGTGCCAGCAGCTTAGGGACAGGGGGCGGATACGAGCAGTACTTC. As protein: CASSLGTGGGYEQYF.

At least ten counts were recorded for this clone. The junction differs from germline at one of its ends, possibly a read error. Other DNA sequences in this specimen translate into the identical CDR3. In DNA form, the CDR3 reads TGTGCTAGCAGCTTAGACCCCGGGGATACGCAGTATTTT. Translated, it gives CASSLDPGDTQYF. This chain uses TRBV7-7 with TRBJ2-3; D call uncertain. CDR1 is SSHAT, CDR2 FNYEAQ, per germline (reference sequence). CDR3 length equals 13 residues.

The CDR3 loop reads CASSRGAGEAQYF. The CDR3 DNA sequence: TGTGCCAGCAGCCGCGGCGCGGGGGAGGCCCAGTACTTC. The rearrangement joins TRBV11-2 to TRBJ2-5; TRBD2 aligns across 7 bases. CDR3 length: 13 residues. The junction had 9 bases not matched to a gene; V was cut back by 5 bases and J by 9 bases. In germline, CDR1 is SGHAT, CDR2 FQNNGV.

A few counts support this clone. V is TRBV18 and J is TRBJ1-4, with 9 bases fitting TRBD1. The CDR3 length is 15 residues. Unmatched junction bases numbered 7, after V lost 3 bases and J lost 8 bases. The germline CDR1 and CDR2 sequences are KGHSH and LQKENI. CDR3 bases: TGTGCCAGCTCACCGACAGGACAGGGGAGAGAAAAACTGTTTTTT. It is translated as CASSPTGQGREKLFF.

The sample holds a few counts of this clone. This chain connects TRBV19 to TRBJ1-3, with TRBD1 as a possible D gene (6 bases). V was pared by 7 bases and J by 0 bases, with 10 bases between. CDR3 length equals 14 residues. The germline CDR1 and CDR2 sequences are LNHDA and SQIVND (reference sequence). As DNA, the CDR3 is TGTGCCAGTAAGATGGACAGCTCTGGAAACACCATATATTTT. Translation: CASKMDSSGNTIYF.

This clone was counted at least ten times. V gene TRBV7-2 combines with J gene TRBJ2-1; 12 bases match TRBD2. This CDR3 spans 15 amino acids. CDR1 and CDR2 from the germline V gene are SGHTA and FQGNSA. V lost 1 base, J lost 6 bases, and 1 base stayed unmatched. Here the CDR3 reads CASSLETSGGNEQFF. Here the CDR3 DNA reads TGTGCCAGCAGCTTAGAGACTAGCGGGGGCAATGAGCAGTTCTTC.

CDR3 residues: CASSYDSRGATGELFF. The CDR3 bases are TGTGCCAGCAGTTACGACTCCCGGGGGGCCACCGGGGAGCTGTTTTTT. The chain couples TRBV6-5 to TRBJ2-2; tentatively, D is TRBD2 (7 bases). Germline values: CDR1 MNHEY, CDR2 SVGAGI. Trimming took 2 bases from V and 4 from J, leaving 14 bases between them. CDR3 length equals 16 residues.

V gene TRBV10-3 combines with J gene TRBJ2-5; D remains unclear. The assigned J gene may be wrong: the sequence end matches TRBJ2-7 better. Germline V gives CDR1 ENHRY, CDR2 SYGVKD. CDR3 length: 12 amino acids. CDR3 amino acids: CAISGRSYEQYF. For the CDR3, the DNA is TGTGCCATCAGTGGTCGGAGTTACGAGCAGTACTTC.

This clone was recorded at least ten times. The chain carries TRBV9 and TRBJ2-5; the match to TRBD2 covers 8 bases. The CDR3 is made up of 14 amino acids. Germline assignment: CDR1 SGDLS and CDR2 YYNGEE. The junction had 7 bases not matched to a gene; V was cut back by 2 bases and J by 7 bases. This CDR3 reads CASSVVGGAGTQYF. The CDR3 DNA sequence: TGTGCCAGCAGCGTCGTCGGGGGGGCAGGGACCCAGTACTTC.

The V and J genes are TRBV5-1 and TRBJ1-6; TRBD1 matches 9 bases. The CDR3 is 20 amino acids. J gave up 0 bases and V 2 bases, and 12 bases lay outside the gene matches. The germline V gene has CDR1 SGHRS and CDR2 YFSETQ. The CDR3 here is CASSFSGTGSSSSYNSPLHF. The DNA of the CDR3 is TGCGCCAGCAGCTTTTCCGGGACAGGGTCTTCAAGCTCCTATAATTCACCCCTCCACTTT. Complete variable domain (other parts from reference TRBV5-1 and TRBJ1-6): KAGVTQTPRYLIKTRGQQVTLSCSPISGHRSVSWYQQTPGQGLQFLFEYFSETQRNKGNFPGRFSGRQFSNSRSEMNVSTLELGDSALYLCASSFSGTGSSSSYNSPLHFGNGTRLTVT.